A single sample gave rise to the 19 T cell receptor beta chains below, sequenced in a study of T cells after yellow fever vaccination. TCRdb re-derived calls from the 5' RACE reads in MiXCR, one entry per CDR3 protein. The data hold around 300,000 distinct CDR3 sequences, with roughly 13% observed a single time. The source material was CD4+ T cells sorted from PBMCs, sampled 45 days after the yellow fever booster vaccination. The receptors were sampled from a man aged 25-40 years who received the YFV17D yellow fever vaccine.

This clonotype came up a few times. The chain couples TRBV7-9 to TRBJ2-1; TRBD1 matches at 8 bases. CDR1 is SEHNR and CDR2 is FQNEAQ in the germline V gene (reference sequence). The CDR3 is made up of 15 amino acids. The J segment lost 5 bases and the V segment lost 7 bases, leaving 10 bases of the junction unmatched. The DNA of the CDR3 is TGTGCCAGCACCCCAGGGGGCAGTTGGAACAATGAGCAGTTCTTC. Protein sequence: CASTPGGSWNNEQFF. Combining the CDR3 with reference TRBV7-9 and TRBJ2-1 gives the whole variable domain DTGVSQNPRHKITKRGQNVTFRCDPISEHNRLYWYRQTLGQGPEFLTYFQNEAQLEKSRLLSDRFSAERPKGSFSTLEIQRTEQGDSAMYLCASTPGGSWNNEQFFGPGTRLTVL.

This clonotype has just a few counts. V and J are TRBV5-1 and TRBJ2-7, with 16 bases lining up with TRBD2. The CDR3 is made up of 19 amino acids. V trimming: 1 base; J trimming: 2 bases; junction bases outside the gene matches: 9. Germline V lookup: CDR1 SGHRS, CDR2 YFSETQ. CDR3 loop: CASSLWLGLAGGDAYEQYF. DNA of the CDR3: TGCGCCAGCAGCTTGTGGCTGGGACTAGCGGGAGGGGATGCCTACGAGCAGTACTTC.

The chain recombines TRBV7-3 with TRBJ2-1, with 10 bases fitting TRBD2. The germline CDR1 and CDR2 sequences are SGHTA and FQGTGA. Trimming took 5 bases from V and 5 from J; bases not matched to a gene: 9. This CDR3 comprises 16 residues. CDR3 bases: TGTGCCAGCAGCAAATCCGGGACTAGCGAAAACAATGAGCAGTTCTTC. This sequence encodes CASSKSGTSENNEQFF. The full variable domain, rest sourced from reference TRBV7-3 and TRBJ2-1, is GAGVSQTPSNKVTEKGKYVELRCDPISGHTALYWYRQSLGQGPEFLIYFQGTGAADDSGLPNDRFFAVRPEGSVSTLKIQRTERGDSAVYLCASSKSGTSENNEQFFGPGTRLTVL.

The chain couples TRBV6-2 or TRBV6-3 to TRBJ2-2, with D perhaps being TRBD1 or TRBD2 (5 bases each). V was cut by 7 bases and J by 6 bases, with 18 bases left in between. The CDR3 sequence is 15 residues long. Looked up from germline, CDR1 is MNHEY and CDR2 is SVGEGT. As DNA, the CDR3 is TGTGCCAGCACTAGACCGGGACGAGTGGCCGGGGAGCTGTTTTTT. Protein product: CASTRPGRVAGELFF.

The CDR3 DNA sequence: TGCAGTCCTTACGATGACAGGAGCTACGAGCAGTACTTC. This translates into CSPYDDRSYEQYF. The rearrangement joins TRBV20-1 to TRBJ2-7, with D possibly TRBD1 on 6 matching bases. In germline, CDR1 is DFQATT, CDR2 SNEGSKA (reference sequence). With 8 bases removed from V and 3 bases from J, the gap between germline ends came to 17 bases. The CDR3 is 13 amino acids.

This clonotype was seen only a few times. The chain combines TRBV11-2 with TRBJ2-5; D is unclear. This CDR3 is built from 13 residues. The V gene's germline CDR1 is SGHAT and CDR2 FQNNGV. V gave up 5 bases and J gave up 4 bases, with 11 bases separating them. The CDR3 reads CASSTPWRETQYF. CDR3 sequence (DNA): TGTGCCAGCAGCACCCCGTGGAGAGAGACCCAGTACTTC.

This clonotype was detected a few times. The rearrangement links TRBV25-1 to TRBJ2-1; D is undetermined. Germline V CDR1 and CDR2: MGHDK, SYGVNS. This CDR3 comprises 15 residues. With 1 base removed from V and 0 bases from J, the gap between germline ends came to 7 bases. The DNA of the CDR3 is TGTGCCAGCAGTGAATGGGTTAGCTCCTACAATGAGCAGTTCTTC. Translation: CASSEWVSSYNEQFF.

The CDR3 DNA is TGTGCCAGCAGACAGGGGGTATCCGAGCAGTACTTC. Protein: CASRQGVSEQYF. V usage is TRBV7-9 and J usage is TRBJ2-7; 8 bases match TRBD1. This CDR3 has 12 residues. CDR1 is SEHNR and CDR2 is FQNEAQ in the germline V gene (reference sequence). V was pared by 6 bases and J by 6 bases, with 4 bases of the junction left unmatched.

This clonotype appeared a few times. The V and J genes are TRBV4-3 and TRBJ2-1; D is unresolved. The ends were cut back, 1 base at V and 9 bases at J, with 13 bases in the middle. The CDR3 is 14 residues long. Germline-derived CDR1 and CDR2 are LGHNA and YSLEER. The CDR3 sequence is CASSQASGVGEQFF. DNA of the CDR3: TGCGCCAGCAGCCAAGCCTCTGGAGTGGGTGAGCAGTTCTTC.

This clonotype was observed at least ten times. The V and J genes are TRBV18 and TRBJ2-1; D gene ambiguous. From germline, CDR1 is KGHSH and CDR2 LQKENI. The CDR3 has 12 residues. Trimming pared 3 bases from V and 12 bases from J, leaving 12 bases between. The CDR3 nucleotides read TGTGCCAGCTCACCCCGTTCGGCAGCGCAGTTCTTC. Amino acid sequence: CASSPRSAAQFF.

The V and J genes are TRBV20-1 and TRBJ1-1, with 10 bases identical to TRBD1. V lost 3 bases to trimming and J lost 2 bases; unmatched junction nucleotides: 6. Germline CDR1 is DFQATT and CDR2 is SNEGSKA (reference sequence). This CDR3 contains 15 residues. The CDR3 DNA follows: TGCAGTGCTAGGGAGCCGACAGGGGGCAACACTGAAGCTTTCTTT. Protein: CSAREPTGGNTEAFF.

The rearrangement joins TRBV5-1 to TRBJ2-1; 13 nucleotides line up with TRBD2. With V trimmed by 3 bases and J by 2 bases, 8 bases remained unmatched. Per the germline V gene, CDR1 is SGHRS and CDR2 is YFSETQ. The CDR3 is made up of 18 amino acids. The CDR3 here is CASSSSGLAGEAYNEQFF. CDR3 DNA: TGCGCCAGCAGCTCCTCAGGACTAGCGGGAGAGGCCTACAATGAGCAGTTCTTC.

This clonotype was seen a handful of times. DNA for the CDR3: TGCAGTGCTAGGGGGACTACCAACAATGAGCAGTTCTTC. The encoded protein is CSARGTTNNEQFF. The chain recombines TRBV20-1 with TRBJ2-1; TRBD2 matches 7 bases. The V segment lost 3 bases and the J segment 5 bases; nucleotides outside the gene matches: 4. There are 13 residues in the CDR3. Germline-derived CDR1 and CDR2 are DFQATT and SNEGSKA (reference sequence).

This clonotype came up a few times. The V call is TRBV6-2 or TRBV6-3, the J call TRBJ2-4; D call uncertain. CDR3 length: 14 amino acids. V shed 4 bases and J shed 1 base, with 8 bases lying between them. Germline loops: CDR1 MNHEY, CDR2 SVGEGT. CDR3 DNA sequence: TGTGCCAGCAGTTTCGGGCCTGCCAAAAACATTCAGTACTTC. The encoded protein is CASSFGPAKNIQYF.

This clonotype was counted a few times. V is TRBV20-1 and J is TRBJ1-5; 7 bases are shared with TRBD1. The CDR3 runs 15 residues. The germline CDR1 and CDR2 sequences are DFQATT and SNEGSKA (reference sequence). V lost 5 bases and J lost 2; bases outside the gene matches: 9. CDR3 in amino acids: CSAGDRDVGNQPQHF. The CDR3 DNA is TGCAGTGCTGGTGACAGGGATGTGGGCAATCAGCCCCAGCATTTT.

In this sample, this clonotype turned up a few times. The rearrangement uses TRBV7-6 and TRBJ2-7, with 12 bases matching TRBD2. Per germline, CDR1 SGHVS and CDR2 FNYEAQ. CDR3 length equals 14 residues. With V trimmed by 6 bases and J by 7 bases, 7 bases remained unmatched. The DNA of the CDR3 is TGTGCCAGCAGTCCTAGCGGGAGGGCCATAGAGCAGTACTTC. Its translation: CASSPSGRAIEQYF.

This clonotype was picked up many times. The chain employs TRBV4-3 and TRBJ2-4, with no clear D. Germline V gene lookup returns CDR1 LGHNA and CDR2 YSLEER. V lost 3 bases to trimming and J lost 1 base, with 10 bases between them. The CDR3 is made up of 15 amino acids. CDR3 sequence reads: CASSQATRAKNIQYF. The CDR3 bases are TGCGCCAGCAGCCAGGCTACGAGGGCCAAAAACATTCAGTACTTC.

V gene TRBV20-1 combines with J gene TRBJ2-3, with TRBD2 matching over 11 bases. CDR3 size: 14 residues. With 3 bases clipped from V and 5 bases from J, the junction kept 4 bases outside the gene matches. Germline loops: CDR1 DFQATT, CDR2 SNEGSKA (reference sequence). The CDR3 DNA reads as TGCAGTGCTAGGTCACTAGCGGGAGTAGATACGCAGTATTTT. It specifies CSARSLAGVDTQYF.

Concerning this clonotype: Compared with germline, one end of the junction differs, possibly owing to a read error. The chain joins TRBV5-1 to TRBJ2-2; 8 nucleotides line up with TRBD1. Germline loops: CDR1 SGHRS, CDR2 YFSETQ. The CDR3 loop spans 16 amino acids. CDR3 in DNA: TGCGCCAGCAGCTTGGCCGGGACAGGAAACACCTGGGAGCTGTTTTTT. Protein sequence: CASSLAGTGNTWELFF.